This TCR beta chain was profiled in a study of blood T cell repertoires in COVID-19. This clone was picked up many times. TCRdb's copy holds only in-frame clones and misses some; the assay was immunoSEQ multiplex PCR. This sample has over 85,000 clones, with 70% to 80% found just once. The CDR3 runs 15 residues. After removal of 6 bases from V and 0 bases from J, the junction contained 6 bases not matched to a gene. Germline CDR1 and CDR2: MNHEY and SMNVEV (reference sequence). The sample consisted of peripheral blood. The receptor comes from a man aged 65 to 79 with acute or convalescent COVID-19. The chain is built from TRBV27 and TRBJ2-7; TRBD1 aligns across 9 bases. CDR3 nucleotides: TGTGCCAGCAGCCGGGACAGGGACAGCTCCTACGAGCAGTACTTC. Translating gives CASSRDRDSSYEQYF.